This T cell receptor beta chain derives from a study of shared clonotypes between healthy human individuals (TCRdb year 2020). Background for the entire study: The cohort comprised a couple of women and a few men aged 18 to 49 years. For each donor, CD4 naive and CD4 memory were each run on three plates, CD8 naive on two plates, and CD8 memory on one plate. Blood TCR repertoires of 5 or 6 healthy adults were deeply sequenced to estimate repertoire size and the extent of clonotype sharing between individuals. To increase sequencing depth and limit assay-specific biases, TCR repertoire library preparation and sequencing were carried out by different laboratories using diverse techniques. Per donor, leukapheresis produced somewhere between about 0.85 and 9.5 billion PBMCs. The paper as a whole reports these results and caveats: Sampling was restricted to blood, and TCR repertoires in tissues likely differ from the TCR repertoires found in blood. Sharing across several donors was observed for around 5% of naive CD4, 3% to 3.5% of naive CD8, 2% to 2.5% of memory CD4, and around 0.42% of memory CD8 clonotypes. Pairwise subsampling indicated that sequencing depth was expected to affect the degree of clonotype sharing among donors. Because the study included a small number of donors, the genetic and exposure-history diversity represented was limited. Higher generation probabilities were observed for clonotypes shared by all four sorted-subset donors than for non-shared clonotypes. Larger estimated clonotype richness was generally found for naive subsets than for memory subsets. Rarefaction of sorted-subset datasets indicated incomplete sequencing despite the large sequencing depth.

Using the deep immunoSEQ assay, multiplex PCR amplified TCR CDR3 regions from genomic DNA. Genomic DNA extracted from each cell subset was distributed evenly over all wells of several immunoSEQ 96-well plates, and each plate served as one replicate. For sorted subsets, each replicate PCR was loaded with 200 ng genomic DNA, equivalent to some 31,000 T cell genomes. Purified libraries were measured with a Qubit 3.0 fluorometer, size-checked on a Bioanalyzer 2100, and measured again with the KAPA Library Quantification kit. Every immunoSEQ 96-well plate was sequenced on a separate single-read 150-cycle Illumina NextSeq 550 flow cell. On the study's bioinformatics: The immunoSEQ output contained only junctional sequences without quality scores, so filtering could not match that applied to full-length reads. To assign V/J genes and CDR3, sequences were annotated using PyIR, a Python wrapper for IgBLAST v1.9, with IMGT germline references. Reads with weak V/J assignments (E-value above 1e-6), missing CDR3, stop codons, out-of-frame junctions, or ambiguous translated residues were removed. V3J clonotypes were defined by identical inferred V gene, J gene, and CDR3 amino acid sequence. Percentage overlap between repertoires was computed as shared unique clonotypes divided by the size of the smaller repertoire. Three approaches were used to assess repertoire richness: RTK rarefaction, the Chao1 estimator, and Recon v2.1 estimates of unobserved clonotypes. Generation probabilities for all TCRbeta clonotypes obtained by the gDNA method from several donors were computed using OLGA. What TCRdb holds here is the immuneACCESS table cut down to in-frame rearrangements. Part of the clones is not present; checked against another copy, under half of the missing clones reflect an unresolved V gene, and the others are unexplained. V, J and clone size are those of that table, while D and trimming were read from the DNA. The sample yields roughly 520,000 clones; around 95% were counted once. The ten most abundant clones make up about 0.059% of the sample.

Concerning this clone itself: It lacks a known antigen. No much larger clone exists at a distance of one base, and base qualities are not known.

The donors were healthy, HIV-negative adults who had no recently reported acute infections or vaccinations. Only Caucasian adults living in Nashville, Tennessee, USA were represented among the donors. Magnetic negative selection was used to enrich CD4+ T cells, after which naive cells were positively selected on CD45RA and the negative fraction became the memory subset. Blood was collected by leukapheresis, and PBMCs were isolated by Ficoll-Histopaque density gradient centrifugation and then cryopreserved in liquid nitrogen vapor phase. Analytical flow cytometry was used to check the purity and quantity of every magnetically sorted T cell population. Genomic DNA was isolated from each sorted fraction and quantified by UV absorbance on a Nanodrop 2000c. Sequenced material: naive CD4+ T cells sorted from blood. The cell subset or site label, as the study defines it: CD45RA+ positively selected. This TCR was sampled from a woman in her twenties or thirties in good health.

The CDR3 reads as follows: CAWRNGNTEAFF. The sequence in DNA is TGTGCCTGGAGAAATGGGAACACTGAAGCTTTCTTT. The chain is assembled from TRBV30 and TRBJ1-1, with the identity of the D gene unclear. Including cysteine and phenylalanine, the CDR3 has 12 amino acids. Of all the DNA, just the CDR3 is kept, 36 bases in frame from base 1. Trimming costs V 3 bases and J 1 base, and their ends lie 6 bases apart. CDR1 and CDR2 are read off the germline V gene (reference sequence) as GTSNPN and SVGIG.